Sequencing of this TCR beta chain was carried out in a study of CD4 and CD8 cells across lung adenocarcinoma regions. This clonotype has a handful of counts. TCRdb used MiXCR to reprocess the PCR reads, holding one entry per CDR3 protein. Of 9,500 to 15,000 distinct CDR3 sequences in the sample, roughly 47% were seen once. Germline-derived CDR1 and CDR2 are MDHEN and SYDVKM. The length of the CDR3 is 15 residues. Samples came from patients with localized non-small cell lung adenocarcinoma. This TCR came from a male donor with lung adenocarcinoma. The CD4 and CD8 labels of this study may be unreliable. This chain links TRBV28 with TRBJ2-1, with TRBD2 identical over 13 bases. The J call is in doubt because the DNA end fits TRBJ2-5 better. Material for sequencing was CD8+ T cells from the margin of a lung tumor. CDR3 DNA sequence: TGTGCCAGCAGACTAGCGGGAGGGGGGGGGGAGACCCAGTACTTC. As protein: CASRLAGGGGETQYF.